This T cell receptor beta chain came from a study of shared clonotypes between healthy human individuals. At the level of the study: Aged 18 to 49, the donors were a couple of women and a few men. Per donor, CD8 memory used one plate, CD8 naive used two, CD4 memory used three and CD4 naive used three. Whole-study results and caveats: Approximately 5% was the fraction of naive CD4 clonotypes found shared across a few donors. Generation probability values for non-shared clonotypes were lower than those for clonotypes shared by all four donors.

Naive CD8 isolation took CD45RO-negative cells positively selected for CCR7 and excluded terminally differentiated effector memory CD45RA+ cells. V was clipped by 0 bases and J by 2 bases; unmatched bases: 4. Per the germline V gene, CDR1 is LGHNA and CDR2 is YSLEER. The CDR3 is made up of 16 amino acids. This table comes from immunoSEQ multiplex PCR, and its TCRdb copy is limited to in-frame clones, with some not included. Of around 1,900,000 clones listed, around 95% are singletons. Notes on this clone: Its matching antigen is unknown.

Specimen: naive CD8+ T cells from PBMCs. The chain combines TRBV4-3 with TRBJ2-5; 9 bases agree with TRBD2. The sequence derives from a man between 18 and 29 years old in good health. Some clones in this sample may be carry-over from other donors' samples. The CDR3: CASSQDRLAEQETQYF. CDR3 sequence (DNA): TGCGCCAGCAGCCAAGATAGACTAGCGGAACAAGAGACCCAGTACTTC.